This note documents a single T cell receptor beta chain sequence. The source of the sample is a study of blood T cell repertoires in COVID-19. Study-level background: The cDNA or gDNA used as material had been derived from T cells, B-cell-depleted T cells, or PBMCs.

Produced via immunoSEQ multiplex PCR; TCRdb's table is partial and in-frame only. The repertoire holds approximately 100,000 clones, with approximately 87% as singletons. Germline CDR1 is MDHEN and CDR2 is SYDVKM. The V segment lost 6 bases and the J segment 3 bases; nucleotides outside the gene matches: 4. The CDR3 is 15 amino acids. Sequenced: peripheral blood. The chain employs TRBV28 and TRBJ1-4; TRBD1 agrees at 10 bases. The sequence was collected from a man in his fifties with acute or convalescent COVID-19. The DNA of the CDR3 is TGTGCCAGCAGGGGGACAGGGGATGCTAATGAAAAACTGTTTTTT. Encoded protein: CASRGTGDANEKLFF.